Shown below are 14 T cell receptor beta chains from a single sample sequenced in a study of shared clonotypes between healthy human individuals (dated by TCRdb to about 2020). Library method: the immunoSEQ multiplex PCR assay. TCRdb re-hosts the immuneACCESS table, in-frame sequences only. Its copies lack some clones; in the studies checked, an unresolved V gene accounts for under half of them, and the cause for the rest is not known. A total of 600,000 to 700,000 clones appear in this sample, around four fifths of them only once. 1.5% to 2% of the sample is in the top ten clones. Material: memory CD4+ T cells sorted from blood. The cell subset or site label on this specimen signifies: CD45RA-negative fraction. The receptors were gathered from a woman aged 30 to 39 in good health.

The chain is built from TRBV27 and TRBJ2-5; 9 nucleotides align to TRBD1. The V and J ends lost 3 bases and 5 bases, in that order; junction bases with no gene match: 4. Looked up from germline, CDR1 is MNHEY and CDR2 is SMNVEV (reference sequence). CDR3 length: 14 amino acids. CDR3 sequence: CASSLGQGRETQYF. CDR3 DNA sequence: TGTGCCAGCAGTTTGGGACAGGGTAGGGAGACCCAGTACTTC.

The CDR3 loop is CASSWSGTGGSRAGELFF. The CDR3 nucleotides read TGCGCCAGCAGCTGGTCCGGGACAGGGGGCTCCCGGGCCGGGGAGCTGTTTTTT. The chain uses TRBV5-1 and TRBJ2-2; 12 bases are shared with TRBD1. This CDR3 comprises 18 residues. CDR1 is SGHRS, CDR2 YFSETQ, per germline. The V gene end was trimmed by 3 bases and the J gene end by 6 bases; junction bases not matched to a gene: 12.

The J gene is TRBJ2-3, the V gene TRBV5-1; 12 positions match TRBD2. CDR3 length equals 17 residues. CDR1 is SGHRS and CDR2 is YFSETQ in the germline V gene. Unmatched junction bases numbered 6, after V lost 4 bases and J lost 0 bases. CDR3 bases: TGCGCCAGCAGCGATACACTAGCGGGAGGAAGCACAGATACGCAGTATTTT. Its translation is CASSDTLAGGSTDTQYF.

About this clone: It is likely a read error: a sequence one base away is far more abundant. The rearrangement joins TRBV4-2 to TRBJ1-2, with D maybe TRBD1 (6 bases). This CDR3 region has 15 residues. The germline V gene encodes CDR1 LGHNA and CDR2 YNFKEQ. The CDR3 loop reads CASSQPGQRNYSYTF. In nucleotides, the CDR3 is TGTGCCAGCAGCCAACCCGGACAGCGTAACTATAGCTACACCTTC.

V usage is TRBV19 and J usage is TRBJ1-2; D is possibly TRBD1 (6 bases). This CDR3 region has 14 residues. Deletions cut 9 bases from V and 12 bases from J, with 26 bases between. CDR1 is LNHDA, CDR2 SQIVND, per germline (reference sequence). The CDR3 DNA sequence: TGTGCCAGGGACCCCCCCGCGGCAGGGACACCGCACACCTTC. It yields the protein CARDPPAAGTPHTF.

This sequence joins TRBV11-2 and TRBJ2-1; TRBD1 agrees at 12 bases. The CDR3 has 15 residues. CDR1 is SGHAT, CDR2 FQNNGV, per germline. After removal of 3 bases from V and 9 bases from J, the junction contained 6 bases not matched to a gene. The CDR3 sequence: CASSFGTGGGFEQFF. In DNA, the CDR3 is TGTGCCAGCAGCTTTGGGACAGGGGGCGGTTTTGAGCAGTTCTTC. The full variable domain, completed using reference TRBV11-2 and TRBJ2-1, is EAGVAQSPRYKIIEKRQSVAFWCNPISGHATLYWYQQILGQGPKLLIQFQNNGVVDDSQLPKDRFSAERLKGVDSTLKIQPAKLEDSAVYLCASSFGTGGGFEQFFGPGTRLTVL.

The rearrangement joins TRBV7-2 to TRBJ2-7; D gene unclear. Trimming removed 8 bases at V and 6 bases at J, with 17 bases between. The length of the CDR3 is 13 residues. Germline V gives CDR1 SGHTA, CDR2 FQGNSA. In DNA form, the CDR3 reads TGTGCCAGCGGTCGGGCGACCCCCCCCGAGCAGTACTTC. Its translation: CASGRATPPEQYF.

DNA of the CDR3: TGCGCCAGCAGCCAACGGACTAGCGGGAGCTCTGGGGCCAACGTCCTGACTTTC. Its translation is CASSQRTSGSSGANVLTF. The chain has TRBV5-1 and TRBJ2-6; 13 nucleotides agree with TRBD2. The germline V gene has CDR1 SGHRS and CDR2 YFSETQ. The CDR3 has 18 residues. J was trimmed by 0 bases and V by 4 bases; bases with no gene match: 4.

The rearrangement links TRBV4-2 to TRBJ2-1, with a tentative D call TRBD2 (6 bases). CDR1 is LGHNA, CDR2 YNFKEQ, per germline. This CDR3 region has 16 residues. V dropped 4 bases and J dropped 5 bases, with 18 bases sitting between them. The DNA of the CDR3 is TGTGCCAGCAGCCGAAGGGAGGACTGGAGAAACAATGAGCAGTTCTTC. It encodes CASSRREDWRNNEQFF.

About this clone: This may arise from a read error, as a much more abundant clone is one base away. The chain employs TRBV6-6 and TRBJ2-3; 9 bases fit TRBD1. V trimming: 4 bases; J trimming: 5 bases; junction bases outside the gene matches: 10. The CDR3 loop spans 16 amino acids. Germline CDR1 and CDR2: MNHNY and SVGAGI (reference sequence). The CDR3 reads CASSSYRGREIDTQYF. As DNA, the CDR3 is TGTGCCAGCAGTTCATACAGGGGGCGAGAGATAGATACGCAGTATTTT.

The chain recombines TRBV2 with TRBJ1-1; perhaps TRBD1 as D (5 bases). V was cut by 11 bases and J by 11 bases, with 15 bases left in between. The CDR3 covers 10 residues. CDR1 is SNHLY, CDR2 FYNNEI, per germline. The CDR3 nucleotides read TGTGCCGGGGGGGGTATACTGGCTTTCTTT. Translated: CAGGGILAFF.

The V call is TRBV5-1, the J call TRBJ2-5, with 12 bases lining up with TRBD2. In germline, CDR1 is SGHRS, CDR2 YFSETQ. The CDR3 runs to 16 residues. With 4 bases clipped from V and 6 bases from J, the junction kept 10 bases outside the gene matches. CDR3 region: CASSPRITSGGKTQYF. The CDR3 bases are TGCGCCAGCAGCCCTCGGATTACTAGCGGGGGGAAGACCCAGTACTTC.

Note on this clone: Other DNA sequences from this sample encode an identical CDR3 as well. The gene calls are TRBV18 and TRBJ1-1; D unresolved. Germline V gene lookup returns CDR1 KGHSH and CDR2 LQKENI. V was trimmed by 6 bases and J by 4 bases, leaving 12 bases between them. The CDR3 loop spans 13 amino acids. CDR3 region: CASSPGLGTEAFF. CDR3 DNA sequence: TGTGCCAGCTCGCCTGGATTGGGCACTGAAGCTTTCTTT.

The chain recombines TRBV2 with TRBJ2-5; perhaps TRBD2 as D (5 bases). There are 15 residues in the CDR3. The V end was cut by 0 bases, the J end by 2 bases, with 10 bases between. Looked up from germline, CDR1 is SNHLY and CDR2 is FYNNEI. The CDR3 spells CASSEARLKQETQYF. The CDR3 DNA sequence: TGTGCCAGCAGTGAAGCGAGACTAAAACAAGAGACCCAGTACTTC. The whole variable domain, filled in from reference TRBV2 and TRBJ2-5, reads EPEVTQTPSHQVTQMGQEVILRCVPISNHLYFYWYRQILGQKVEFLVSFYNNEISEKSEIFDDQFSVERPDGSNFTLKIRSTKLEDSAMYFCASSEARLKQETQYFGPGTRLLVL.